The T cell receptor (beta chain) under discussion was sequenced for a study of blood T cell repertoires in COVID-19. Study as a whole: Donors in the United States, Italy and Spain gave samples during acute or convalescent COVID-19.

Germline-derived CDR1 and CDR2 are SGHDN and FVKESK. V was trimmed by 0 bases and J by 7 bases, leaving 13 bases between them. The CDR3 has 15 residues. The table came from immunoSEQ multiplex PCR; TCRdb's copy has only in-frame clones and leaves some out. The table lists approximately 140,000 clones, 88% of them singletons. Sequenced sample: peripheral blood. The TCR comes from a man between 50 and 59 years old with active or convalescent COVID-19. This chain joins TRBV14 and TRBJ2-4, with D perhaps TRBD2 (5 bases). CDR3 bases: TGTGCCAGCAGCCAAGAATTGGGCCCGGGGAACATTCAGTACTTC. It encodes CASSQELGPGNIQYF.